The 6 T cell receptor beta chains below come from one sample, sequenced in a study of blood T cell repertoires in COVID-19. Profiling relied on immunoSEQ multiplex PCR, and the TCRdb table lists in-frame clones only, not all of them. This sample yields roughly 60,000 clones, of which roughly 72% are seen a single time; around 5.1% belongs to the top ten. The sequenced sample was peripheral blood. All receptors derive from a woman between 65 and 79 years old with COVID-19, enrolled during active disease.

There are a few counts of this clone. The chain couples TRBV5-1 to TRBJ2-5, with a possible D match to TRBD1 (5 bases). CDR3 size: 13 residues. V dropped 4 bases and J dropped 1 base, with 8 bases sitting between them. Germline assignment: CDR1 SGHRS and CDR2 YFSETQ. CDR3 coding DNA: TGCGCCAGCAGCGCACAGGCCCAAGAGACCCAGTACTTC. Protein product: CASSAQAQETQYF.

The V call is TRBV27, the J call TRBJ1-1, with D maybe TRBD1 (5 bases). Germline lookup yields CDR1 MNHEY and CDR2 SMNVEV (reference sequence). The CDR3 spans 14 residues. V lost 5 bases to trimming and J lost 3 bases, with 13 bases between them. The CDR3 nucleotides read TGTGCCAGCAGTCCGACAGTTAAGTACACTGAAGCTTTCTTT. It codes for CASSPTVKYTEAFF.

V gene TRBV7-3 combines with J gene TRBJ2-3; D uncertain. This CDR3 contains 14 residues. Per the germline V gene, CDR1 is SGHTA and CDR2 is FQGTGA. Trimming stripped 1 base from V and 1 base from J, with 6 bases between. The CDR3 DNA reads TGTGCCAGCAGCTTAAGTGGCCGCACAGATACGCAGTATTTT. It specifies CASSLSGRTDTQYF. Full variable domain (remainder filled in from reference TRBV7-3 and TRBJ2-3): GAGVSQTPSNKVTEKGKYVELRCDPISGHTALYWYRQSLGQGPEFLIYFQGTGAADDSGLPNDRFFAVRPEGSVSTLKIQRTERGDSAVYLCASSLSGRTDTQYFGPGTRLTVL.

The genes are TRBV5-1 and TRBJ1-1; D uncertain. Trimming took off 4 bases at V and 3 bases at J, with 13 bases between the two ends. This CDR3 spans 14 amino acids. Germline CDR1 is SGHRS and CDR2 is YFSETQ. CDR3 coding DNA: TGCGCCAGCAGCCAACTGACGAGGGACACTGAAGCTTTCTTT. Its protein is CASSQLTRDTEAFF.

The table lists this clone with a few counts. The chain is built from TRBV7-3 and TRBJ2-3; 8 bases fit TRBD1. After removal of 4 bases from V and 5 bases from J, the junction contained 5 bases not matched to a gene. Looked up from germline, CDR1 is SGHTA and CDR2 is FQGTGA. The CDR3 is made up of 14 amino acids. CDR3 loop: CASSSGGPVDTQYF. CDR3 sequence (DNA): TGTGCCAGCAGCTCAGGGGGCCCGGTAGATACGCAGTATTTT.

The CDR3 DNA reads TGTGCCAGCAGCCCATCAGGGAAGGAGAACACTGAAGCTTTCTTT. Translating gives CASSPSGKENTEAFF. The chain links TRBV7-3 to TRBJ1-1; D possibly corresponds to TRBD1 (5 bases). The CDR3 covers 15 residues. Germline CDR1 is SGHTA and CDR2 is FQGTGA. V shed 5 bases and J shed 1 base, with 14 bases lying between them.